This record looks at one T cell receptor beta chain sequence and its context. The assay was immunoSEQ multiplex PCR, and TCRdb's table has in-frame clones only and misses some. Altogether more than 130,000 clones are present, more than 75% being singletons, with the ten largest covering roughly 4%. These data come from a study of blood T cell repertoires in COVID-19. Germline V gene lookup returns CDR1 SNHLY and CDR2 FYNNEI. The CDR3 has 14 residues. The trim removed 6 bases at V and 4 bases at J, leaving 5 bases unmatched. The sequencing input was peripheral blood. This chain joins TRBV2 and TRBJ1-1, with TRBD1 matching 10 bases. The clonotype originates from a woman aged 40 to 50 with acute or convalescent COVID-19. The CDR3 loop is CASRRQGAGTEAFF. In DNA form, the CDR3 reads TGTGCCAGCAGGCGACAGGGGGCCGGCACTGAAGCTTTCTTT.